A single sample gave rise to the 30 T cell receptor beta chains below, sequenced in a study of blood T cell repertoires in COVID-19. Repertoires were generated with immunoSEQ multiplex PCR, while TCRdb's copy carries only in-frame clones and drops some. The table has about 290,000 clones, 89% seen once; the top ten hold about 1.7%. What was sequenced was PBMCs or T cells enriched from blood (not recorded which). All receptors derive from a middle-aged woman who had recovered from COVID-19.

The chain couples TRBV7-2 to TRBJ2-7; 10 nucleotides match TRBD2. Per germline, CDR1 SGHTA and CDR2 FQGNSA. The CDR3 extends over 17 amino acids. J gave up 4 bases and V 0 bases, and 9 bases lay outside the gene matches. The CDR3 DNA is TGTGCCAGCAGCTTAGCGTCGTCTAGCGGGAGTCGGTACGAGCAGTACTTC. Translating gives CASSLASSSGSRYEQYF.

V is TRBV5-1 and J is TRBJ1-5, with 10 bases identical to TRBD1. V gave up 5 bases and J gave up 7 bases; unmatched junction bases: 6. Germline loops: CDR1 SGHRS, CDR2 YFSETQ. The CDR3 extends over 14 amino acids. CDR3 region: CASSAGTGEQPQHF. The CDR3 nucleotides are TGCGCCAGCAGTGCCGGGACAGGGGAACAGCCCCAGCATTTT.

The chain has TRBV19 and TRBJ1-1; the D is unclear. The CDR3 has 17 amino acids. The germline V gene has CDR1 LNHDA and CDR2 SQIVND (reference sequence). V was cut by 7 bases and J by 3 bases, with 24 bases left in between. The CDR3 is CASMTRPGRGGYTEAFF. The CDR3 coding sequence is TGTGCCAGTATGACCCGCCCCGGGAGAGGTGGCTACACTGAAGCTTTCTTT.

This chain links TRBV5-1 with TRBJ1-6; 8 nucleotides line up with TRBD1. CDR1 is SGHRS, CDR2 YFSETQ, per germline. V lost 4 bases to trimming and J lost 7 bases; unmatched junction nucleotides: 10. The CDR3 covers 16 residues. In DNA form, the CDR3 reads TGCGCCAGCAGCCTGGGCACAGGGGGAGGCAATTCACCCCTCCACTTT. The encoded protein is CASSLGTGGGNSPLHF. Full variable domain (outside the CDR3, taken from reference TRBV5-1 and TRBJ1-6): KAGVTQTPRYLIKTRGQQVTLSCSPISGHRSVSWYQQTPGQGLQFLFEYFSETQRNKGNFPGRFSGRQFSNSRSEMNVSTLELGDSALYLCASSLGTGGGNSPLHFGNGTRLTVT.

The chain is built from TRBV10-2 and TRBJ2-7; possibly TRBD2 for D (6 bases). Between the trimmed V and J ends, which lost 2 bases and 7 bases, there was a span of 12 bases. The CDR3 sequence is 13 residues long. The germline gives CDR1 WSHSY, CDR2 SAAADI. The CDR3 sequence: CASSERGGWEQYF. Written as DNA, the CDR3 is TGCGCCAGCAGTGAGCGGGGAGGTTGGGAGCAGTACTTC.

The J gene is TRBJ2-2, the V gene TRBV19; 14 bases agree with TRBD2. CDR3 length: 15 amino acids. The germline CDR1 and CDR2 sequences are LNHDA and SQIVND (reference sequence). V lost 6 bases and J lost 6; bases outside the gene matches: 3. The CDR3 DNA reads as TGTGCCAGTAGCGGACTAGCGGGGGGTCCCGGGGAGCTGTTTTTT. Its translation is CASSGLAGGPGELFF.

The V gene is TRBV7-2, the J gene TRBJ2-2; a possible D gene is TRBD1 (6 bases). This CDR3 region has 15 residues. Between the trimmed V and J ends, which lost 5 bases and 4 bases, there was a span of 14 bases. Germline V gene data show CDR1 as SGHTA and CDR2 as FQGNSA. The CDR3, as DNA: TGTGCCAGCAGCCTAGTGACAGGACGCACCGGGGAGCTGTTTTTT. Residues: CASSLVTGRTGELFF.

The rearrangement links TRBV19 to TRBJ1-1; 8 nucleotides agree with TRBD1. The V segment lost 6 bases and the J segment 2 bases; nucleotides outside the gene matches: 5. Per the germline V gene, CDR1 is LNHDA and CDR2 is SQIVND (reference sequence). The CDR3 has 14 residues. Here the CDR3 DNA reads TGTGCCAGTAGAAGTCAGGGGGCTAACACTGAAGCTTTCTTT. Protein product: CASRSQGANTEAFF.

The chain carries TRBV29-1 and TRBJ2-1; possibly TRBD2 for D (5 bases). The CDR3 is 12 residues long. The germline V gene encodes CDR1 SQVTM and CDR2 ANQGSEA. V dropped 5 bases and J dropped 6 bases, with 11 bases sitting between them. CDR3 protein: CSVSPRGNEQFF. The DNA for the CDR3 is TGCAGCGTTTCCCCCCGGGGCAATGAGCAGTTCTTC.

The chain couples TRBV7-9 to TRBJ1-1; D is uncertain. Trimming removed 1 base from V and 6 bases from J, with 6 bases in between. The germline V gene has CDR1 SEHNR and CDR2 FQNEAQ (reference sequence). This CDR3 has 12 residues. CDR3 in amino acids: CASSLEVAEAFF. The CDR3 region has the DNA TGTGCCAGCAGCTTAGAAGTAGCTGAAGCTTTCTTT.

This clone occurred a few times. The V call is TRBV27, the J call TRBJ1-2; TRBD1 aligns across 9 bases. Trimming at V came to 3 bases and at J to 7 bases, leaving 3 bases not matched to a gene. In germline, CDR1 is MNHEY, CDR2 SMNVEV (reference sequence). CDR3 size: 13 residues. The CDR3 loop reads CASSFRQGGGYTF. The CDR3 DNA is TGTGCCAGCAGTTTTCGACAGGGGGGTGGCTACACCTTC.

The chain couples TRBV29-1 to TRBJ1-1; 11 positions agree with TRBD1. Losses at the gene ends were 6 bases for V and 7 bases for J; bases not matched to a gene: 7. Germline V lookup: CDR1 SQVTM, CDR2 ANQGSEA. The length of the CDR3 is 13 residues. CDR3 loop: CSVGDRGLGEAFF. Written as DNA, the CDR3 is TGCAGCGTGGGGGACAGGGGGTTGGGTGAAGCTTTCTTT.

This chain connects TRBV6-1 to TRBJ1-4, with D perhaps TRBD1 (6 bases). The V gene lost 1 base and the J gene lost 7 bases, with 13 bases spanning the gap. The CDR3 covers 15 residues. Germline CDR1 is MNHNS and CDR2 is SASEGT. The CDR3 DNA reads TGTGCCAGCAGTGAAGGGTGGCAGGGGATTGAAAAACTGTTTTTT. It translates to CASSEGWQGIEKLFF.

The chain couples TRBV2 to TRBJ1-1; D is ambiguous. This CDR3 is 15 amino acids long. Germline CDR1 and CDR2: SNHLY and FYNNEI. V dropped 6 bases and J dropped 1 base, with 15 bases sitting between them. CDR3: CASSLARIENTEAFF. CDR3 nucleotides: TGTGCCAGCAGCCTAGCCCGTATCGAGAACACTGAAGCTTTCTTT. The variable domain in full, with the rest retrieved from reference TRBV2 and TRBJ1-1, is EPEVTQTPSHQVTQMGQEVILRCVPISNHLYFYWYRQILGQKVEFLVSFYNNEISEKSEIFDDQFSVERPDGSNFTLKIRSTKLEDSAMYFCASSLARIENTEAFFGQGTRLTVV.

CDR3 protein: CASGRDRNSPLHF. The CDR3 bases are TGTGCCAGCGGCCGGGACAGAAATTCACCCCTCCACTTT. The chain links TRBV27 to TRBJ1-6; 7 bases line up with TRBD1. With V trimmed by 8 bases and J by 7 bases, 5 bases remained unmatched. The CDR3 contains 13 residues. CDR1 MNHEY and CDR2 SMNVEV come from the germline V gene (reference sequence).

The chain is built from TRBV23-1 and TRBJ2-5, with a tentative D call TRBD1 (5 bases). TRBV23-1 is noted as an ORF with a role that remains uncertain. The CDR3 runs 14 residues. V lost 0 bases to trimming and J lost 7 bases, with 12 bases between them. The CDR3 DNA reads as TGCGCCAGCAGTCAATCAGGCAGGGTGGGGACCCAGTACTTC. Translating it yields CASSQSGRVGTQYF.

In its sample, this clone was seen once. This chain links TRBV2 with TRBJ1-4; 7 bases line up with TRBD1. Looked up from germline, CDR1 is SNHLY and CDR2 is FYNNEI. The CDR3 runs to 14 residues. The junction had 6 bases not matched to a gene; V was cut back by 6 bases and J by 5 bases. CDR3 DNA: TGTGCCAGCAGCGGGACAGCTCAAAATGAAAAACTGTTTTTT. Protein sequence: CASSGTAQNEKLFF.

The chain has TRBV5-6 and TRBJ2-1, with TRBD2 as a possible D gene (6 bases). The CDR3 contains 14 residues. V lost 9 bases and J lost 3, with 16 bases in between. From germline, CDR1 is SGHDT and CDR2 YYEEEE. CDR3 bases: TGTGCCACCAACGGCGGGGCCCTCTACAATGAGCAGTTCTTC. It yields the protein CATNGGALYNEQFF.

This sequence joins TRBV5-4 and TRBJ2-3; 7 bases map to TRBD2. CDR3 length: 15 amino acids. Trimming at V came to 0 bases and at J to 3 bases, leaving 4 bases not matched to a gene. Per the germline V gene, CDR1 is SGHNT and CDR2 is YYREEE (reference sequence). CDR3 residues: CASSLAGGLTDTQYF. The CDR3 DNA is TGTGCCAGCAGCTTGGCGGGAGGACTTACAGATACGCAGTATTTT. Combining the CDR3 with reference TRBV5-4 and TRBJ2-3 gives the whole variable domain ETGVTQSPTHLIKTRGQQVTLRCSSQSGHNTVSWYQQALGQGPQFIFQYYREEENGRGNFPPRFSGLQFPNYSSELNVNALELDDSALYLCASSLAGGLTDTQYFGPGTRLTVL.

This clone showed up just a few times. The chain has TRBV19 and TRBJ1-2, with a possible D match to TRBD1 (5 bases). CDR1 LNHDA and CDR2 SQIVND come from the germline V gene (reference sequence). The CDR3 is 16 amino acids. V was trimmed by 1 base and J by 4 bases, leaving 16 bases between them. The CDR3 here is CASSIVSGWEPYGYTF. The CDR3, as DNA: TGTGCCAGTAGTATAGTCTCAGGGTGGGAACCCTATGGCTACACCTTC.

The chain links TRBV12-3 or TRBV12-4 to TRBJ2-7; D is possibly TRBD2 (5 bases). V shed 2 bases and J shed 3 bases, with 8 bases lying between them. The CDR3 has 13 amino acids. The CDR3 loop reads CASSLIRDYEQYF. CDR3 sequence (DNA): TGTGCCAGCAGTTTAATACGGGACTACGAGCAGTACTTC.

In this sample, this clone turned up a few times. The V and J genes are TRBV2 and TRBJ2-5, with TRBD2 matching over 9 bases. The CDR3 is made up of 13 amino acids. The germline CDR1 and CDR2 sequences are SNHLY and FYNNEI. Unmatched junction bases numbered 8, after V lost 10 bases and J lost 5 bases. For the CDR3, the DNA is TGTGCCACCAAGCGGGGGGCGGGGGAGACCCAGTACTTC. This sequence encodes CATKRGAGETQYF.

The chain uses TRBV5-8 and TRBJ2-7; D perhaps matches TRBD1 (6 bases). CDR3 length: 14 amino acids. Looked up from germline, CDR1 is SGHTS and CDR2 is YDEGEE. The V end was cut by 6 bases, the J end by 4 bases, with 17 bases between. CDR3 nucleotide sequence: TGTGCCAGCACTGTGAACCAGGGGTTATACGAGCAGTACTTC. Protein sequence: CASTVNQGLYEQYF. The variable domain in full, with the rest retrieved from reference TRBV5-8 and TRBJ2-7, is EAGVTQSPTHLIKTRGQQATLRCSPISGHTSVYWYQQALGLGLQFLLWYDEGEERNRGNFPPRFSGRQFPNYSSELNVNALELEDSALYLCASTVNQGLYEQYFGPGTRLTVT.

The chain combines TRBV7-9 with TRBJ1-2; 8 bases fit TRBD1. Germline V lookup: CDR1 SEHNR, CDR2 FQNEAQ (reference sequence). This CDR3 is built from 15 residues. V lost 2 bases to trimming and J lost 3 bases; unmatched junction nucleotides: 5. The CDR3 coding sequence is TGTGCCAGCAGCTTAAGTTCGACAGGGGACTATGGCTACACCTTC. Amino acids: CASSLSSTGDYGYTF. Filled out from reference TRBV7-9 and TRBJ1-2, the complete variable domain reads DTGVSQNPRHKITKRGQNVTFRCDPISEHNRLYWYRQTLGQGPEFLTYFQNEAQLEKSRLLSDRFSAERPKGSFSTLEIQRTEQGDSAMYLCASSLSSTGDYGYTFGSGTRLTVV.

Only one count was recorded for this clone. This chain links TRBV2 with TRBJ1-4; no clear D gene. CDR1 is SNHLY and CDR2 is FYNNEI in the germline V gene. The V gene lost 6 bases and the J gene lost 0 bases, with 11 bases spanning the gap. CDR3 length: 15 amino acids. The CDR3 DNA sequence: TGTGCCAGCAGGGCAGAAATGACAACTAATGAAAAACTGTTTTTT. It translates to CASRAEMTTNEKLFF.

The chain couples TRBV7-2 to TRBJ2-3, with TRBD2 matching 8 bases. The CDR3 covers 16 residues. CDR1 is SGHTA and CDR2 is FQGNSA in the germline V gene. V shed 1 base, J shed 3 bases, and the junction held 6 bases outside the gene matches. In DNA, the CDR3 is TGTGCCAGCAGCTTAGGGGGGGGACTAGTAACAGATACGCAGTATTTT. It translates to CASSLGGGLVTDTQYF.

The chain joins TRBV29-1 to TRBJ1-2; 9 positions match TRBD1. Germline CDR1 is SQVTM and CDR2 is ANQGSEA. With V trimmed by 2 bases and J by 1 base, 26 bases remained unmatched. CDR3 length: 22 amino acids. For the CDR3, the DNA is TGCAGCGTTGAAATCCTCCCGGGACAGGGAGCAAATGGTGCGTGGGATAACTATGGCTACACCTTC. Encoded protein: CSVEILPGQGANGAWDNYGYTF.

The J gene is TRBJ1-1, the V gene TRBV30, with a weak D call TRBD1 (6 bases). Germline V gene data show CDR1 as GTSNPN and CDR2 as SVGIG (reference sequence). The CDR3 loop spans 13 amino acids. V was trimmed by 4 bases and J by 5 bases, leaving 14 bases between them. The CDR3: CAWTGVIQTEAFF. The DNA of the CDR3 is TGTGCCTGGACAGGGGTTATTCAGACTGAAGCTTTCTTT.

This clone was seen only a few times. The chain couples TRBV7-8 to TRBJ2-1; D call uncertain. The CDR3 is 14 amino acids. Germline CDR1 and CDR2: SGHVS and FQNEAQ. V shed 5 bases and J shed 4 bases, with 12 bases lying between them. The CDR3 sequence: CASSPAAAYNEQFF. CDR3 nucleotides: TGTGCCAGCAGCCCCGCGGCGGCTTACAATGAGCAGTTCTTC.

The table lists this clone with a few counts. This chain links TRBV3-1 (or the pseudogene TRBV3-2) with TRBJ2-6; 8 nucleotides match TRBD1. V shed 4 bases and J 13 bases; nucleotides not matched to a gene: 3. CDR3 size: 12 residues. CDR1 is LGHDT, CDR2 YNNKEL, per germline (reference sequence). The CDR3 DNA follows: TGTGCCAGCAGCCTGCAGGGGGCAGTCCTGACTTTC. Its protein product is CASSLQGAVLTF.